This T cell receptor (beta chain) was documented in a study of PD-1 blockade in classical Hodgkin lymphoma. The study, taken as a whole, reports: Relapsed/refractory patients reportedly had lower baseline diversity than newly diagnosed patients.

Details on this clone: The target antigen is unknown.

Profiling relied on immunoSEQ multiplex PCR, and the TCRdb table lists in-frame clones only, not all of them. This sample has about 25,000 clones; roughly 94% occur once, and the top ten carry approximately 3.6%. J lost 7 bases, V lost 2 bases, and 8 bases had no gene match. CDR1 SGHTA and CDR2 FQGNSA come from the germline V gene. The CDR3 runs to 16 residues. Time point given: newly diagnosed, previously untreated cHL patient sample. The TCR originated in a human donor with classical Hodgkin lymphoma. The gene calls are TRBV7-2 and TRBJ2-3; 11 nucleotides line up with TRBD2. The sequenced sample was peripheral blood mononuclear cells (PBMCs). The CDR3 DNA is TGTGCCAGCAGCTTACCGCCTAGCGGGGGGATTTATACGCAGTATTTT. Residues: CASSLPPSGGIYTQYF.